The 20 T cell receptor beta chains below were found in one sample sequenced in a study of regulatory T cells in long-lasting Graves disease (dated by TCRdb to the early 2020s). The library was prepared using multiplex PCR. The instrument given in TCRdb is Illumina HiSeq 4000. iRepertoire HTBI primers and Arm-PCR amplification of CDR3 regions were used to construct TCR beta libraries. TCRdb redid the processing of the public reads, applying fastp at Q25 and MiXCR, and retained in-frame beta chains. Rows are unified per CDR3 protein, each entry keeping the most common DNA and genes. The sample table holds roughly 220,000 distinct CDR3 sequences, of which roughly 18% were seen once. More than 20% of the sample is held by the ten biggest clonotypes. The time point label of this sample denotes: newly diagnosed GD, antithyroid drugs for less than 3 months. For both TCR sequencing and RNA sequencing, RNA was extracted from PBMCs using TRIzol.

The sample here was peripheral blood mononuclear cells (PBMCs), taken at new diagnosis, from a patient treated with antithyroid drugs. Every receptor here comes from a female donor with Graves disease.

This clonotype appeared many times. This chain joins TRBV12-3 or TRBV12-4 and TRBJ2-1; unclear D gene. V lost 5 bases to trimming and J lost 2 bases, with 16 bases between them. The CDR3 covers 16 residues. CDR3 amino acids: CASSLVAGLAYNEQFF. The CDR3 nucleotides read TGTGCCAGCAGTCTAGTGGCCGGGTTGGCCTACAATGAGCAGTTCTTC.

This clonotype has ten or more counts. The genes are TRBV11-2 and TRBJ2-7; possible D gene TRBD1, 5 bases. CDR3 length equals 14 residues. Germline loops: CDR1 SGHAT, CDR2 FQNNGV. The V gene lost 0 bases and the J gene lost 3 bases, with 9 bases spanning the gap. CDR3 region: CASSLDRVDYEQYF. The CDR3 DNA sequence: TGTGCCAGCAGCTTAGACAGGGTTGACTACGAGCAGTACTTC.

This clonotype occurred a few times. A much larger clone sits a single nucleotide away, making a read error possible. The V gene is TRBV11-3, the J gene TRBJ1-2; D is perhaps TRBD1 (5 bases). The CDR3 runs to 15 residues. CDR1 is SGHNT and CDR2 is YENEEA in the germline V gene. The CDR3 sequence is CASSLDVGGIAGYPF. CDR3 in DNA: TGTGCCAGCAGCTTAGATGTGGGGGGAATCGCTGGCTACCCCTTC.

Ten or more counts support this clonotype. The CDR3 region is CASSLESAGELFF. The CDR3 bases are TGTGCCAGCAGCTTAGAATCAGCCGGGGAGCTGTTTTTT. The chain links TRBV11-2 to TRBJ2-2; D unclear. The CDR3 totals 13 residues. CDR1 is SGHAT and CDR2 is FQNNGV in the germline V gene. V shed 0 bases and J shed 6 bases, with 5 bases lying between them.

This clonotype has a count of ten or more. The CDR3 loop reads CASRVHQGQGGGNTIYF. The CDR3, as DNA: TGTGCCAGCAGGGTCCACCAGGGACAGGGTGGTGGAAACACCATATATTTT. V and J are TRBV6-1 and TRBJ1-3, with TRBD1 identical over 9 bases. Per germline, CDR1 MNHNS and CDR2 SASEGT. This CDR3 has 17 residues. Trimming cost V 6 bases and J 3 bases; bases outside gene matches: 12.

This clonotype was found once. Since a much larger clone is just one base distant, this may be a read error. The chain uses TRBV2 and TRBJ1-3; 7 bases align to TRBD1. Per germline, CDR1 SNHLY and CDR2 FYNNEI. J gave up 0 bases and V 6 bases, and 8 bases lay outside the gene matches. This CDR3 is 16 amino acids long. As DNA, the CDR3 is TGTGCCAGCAGCCGGACAGGCCGCGTCTCTGGAAACACCATATATTTT. Amino acid sequence: CASSRTGRVSGNTIYF. Looking up the rest from reference TRBV2 and TRBJ1-3 gives the full variable domain: EPEVTQTPSHQVTQMGQEVILRCVPISNHLYFYWYRQILGQKVEFLVSFYNNEISEKSEIFDDQFSVERPDGSNFTLKIRSTKLEDSAMYFCASSRTGRVSGNTIYFGEGSWLTVV.

The gene calls are TRBV28 and TRBJ2-3; D could derive from TRBD1 or TRBD2 (7 bases each). CDR1 and CDR2 (germline): MDHEN, SYDVKM. The CDR3 is made up of 16 amino acids. V was cut by 5 bases and J by 5 bases, with 20 bases left in between. CDR3 sequence reads: CASSPQGGGVGDTQYF. CDR3 nucleotides: TGTGCCAGCAGTCCTCAGGGAGGGGGCGTGGGAGATACGCAGTATTTT.

This clonotype was recorded many times. This chain connects TRBV6-1 to TRBJ1-6; D not resolved. CDR3 length: 12 residues. Germline V CDR1 and CDR2: MNHNS, SASEGT. The V and J ends lost 6 bases and 7 bases respectively, with 7 bases between them. The CDR3, as DNA: TGTGCCAGCAGCCCTCCCAATTCACCCCTCCACTTT. Encoded protein: CASSPPNSPLHF.

This clonotype was counted many times. CDR3 coding DNA: TGTGCCAGCAGCCCCCTGGGTAGCTCCTACGAGCAGTACTTC. Translating it yields CASSPLGSSYEQYF. The chain has TRBV2 and TRBJ2-7; D is unresolved. V lost 6 bases and J lost 0, with 12 bases in between. The CDR3 totals 14 residues. Per germline, CDR1 SNHLY and CDR2 FYNNEI.

The chain links TRBV7-3 to TRBJ2-3, with unresolved D. Germline V CDR1 and CDR2: SGHTA, FQGTGA. The length of the CDR3 is 14 residues. Trimming stripped 5 bases from V and 2 bases from J, with 11 bases between. The CDR3 DNA sequence: TGTGCCAGCAGCCCGTCGAGGAACACAGATACGCAGTATTTT. It specifies CASSPSRNTDTQYF.

This clonotype was seen ten or more times. The chain employs TRBV6-1 and TRBJ2-1; perhaps TRBD1 as D (6 bases). The germline gives CDR1 MNHNS, CDR2 SASEGT. The CDR3 runs to 13 residues. The V and J ends lost 7 bases and 10 bases respectively, with 17 bases between them. Here the CDR3 reads CASTDSDSREQFF. The CDR3 bases are TGTGCCAGCACCGACTCGGACAGCCGGGAGCAGTTCTTC.

Many counts were recorded for this clonotype. The chain uses TRBV28 and TRBJ2-2; a possible D gene is TRBD1 (5 bases). Germline V gene lookup returns CDR1 MDHEN and CDR2 SYDVKM. The CDR3 is 16 residues long. V was pared by 3 bases and J by 4 bases, with 15 bases between. This CDR3 reads CASSFNSQEFTGELFF. The CDR3 bases are TGTGCCAGCAGTTTCAATTCACAGGAGTTCACCGGGGAGCTGTTTTTT.

In its sample, this clonotype was seen many times. A read error may produce the germline difference seen at one junction end. In nucleotides, the CDR3 is TGTGCCAGTAGTATACAAAGGGAACGGGCATTCTTC. Protein product: CASSIQRERAFF. The chain links TRBV19 to TRBJ1-2; no clear D. This CDR3 spans 12 amino acids. Germline values: CDR1 LNHDA, CDR2 SQIVND (reference sequence).

This clonotype was found many times. This chain joins TRBV27 and TRBJ1-2; D perhaps matches TRBD1 (6 bases). The V end lost 8 bases, the J end lost 5 bases, and 12 bases lay between the germline ends. CDR3 length equals 12 residues. Looked up from germline, CDR1 is MNHEY and CDR2 is SMNVEV (reference sequence). This CDR3 reads CASGSDRYGYTF. Written as DNA, the CDR3 is TGTGCCAGCGGATCGGACAGATATGGCTACACCTTC.

This clonotype was observed many times. The chain couples TRBV6-1 to TRBJ1-4; TRBD1 matches 7 bases. Per the germline V gene, CDR1 is MNHNS and CDR2 is SASEGT. The CDR3 length is 15 residues. The V and J ends lost 0 bases and 3 bases, in that order; junction bases with no gene match: 1. The CDR3 DNA is TGTGCCAGCAGTGAAGCCGGGACAGCTAATGAAAAACTGTTTTTT. Its translation: CASSEAGTANEKLFF.

This clonotype was counted at least ten times. V and J are TRBV28 and TRBJ1-2; possibly TRBD1 for D (6 bases). CDR1 is MDHEN, CDR2 SYDVKM, per germline. The CDR3 runs 13 residues. V was clipped by 2 bases and J by 7 bases, with 11 bases between them. In DNA, the CDR3 is TGTGCCAGCAGTTTAGGAGGGGGTGGTGGCTACACCTTC. It specifies CASSLGGGGGYTF.

There are many counts of this clonotype. The chain links TRBV7-2 to TRBJ2-3; 14 positions agree with TRBD2. Germline loops: CDR1 SGHTA, CDR2 FQGNSA. V shed 2 bases and J 3 bases; nucleotides not matched to a gene: 10. The CDR3 spans 19 residues. The CDR3 sequence is CASSLWAGLAGAGTDTQYF. Written as DNA, the CDR3 is TGTGCCAGCAGCTTATGGGCGGGACTAGCGGGAGCGGGGACAGATACGCAGTATTTT.

This clonotype was seen repeatedly, ten times or more. Germline is not matched at one junction end, which may reflect a read error. V is TRBV5-1 and J is TRBJ2-5; TRBD2 is a possible D gene (7 bases). The V gene's germline CDR1 is SGHRS and CDR2 YFSETQ. This CDR3 comprises 14 residues. As DNA, the CDR3 is TGTGCCAGCAGCTTAGGGGGGGTACAAGAGACCCAGTACTTC. It translates to CASSLGGVQETQYF.

The table lists this clonotype with many counts. The rearrangement joins TRBV20-1 to TRBJ2-5; TRBD1 aligns across 8 bases. CDR3 size: 14 residues. The V gene end was trimmed by 1 base and the J gene end by 4 bases; junction bases not matched to a gene: 5. Germline CDR1 reads DFQATT; CDR2 reads SNEGSKA (reference sequence). The CDR3 here is CSARGVDRVETQYF. The CDR3 nucleotides are TGCAGTGCTAGAGGGGTGGACAGGGTAGAGACCCAGTACTTC.

This clonotype was counted at least ten times. This sequence joins TRBV18 and TRBJ2-1; 8 nucleotides match TRBD2. V lost 2 bases, J lost 9 bases, and 9 bases stayed unmatched. The CDR3 spans 15 residues. Germline V gene lookup returns CDR1 KGHSH and CDR2 LQKENI. Written as DNA, the CDR3 is TGTGCCAGCTCACCAGTAGGGCTAGCGGGTACTGAGCAGTTCTTC. Residues: CASSPVGLAGTEQFF.